This T cell receptor beta chain is drawn from a study of T-cell reconstitution after alpha-beta-depleted transplantation in children. At least ten counts were recorded for this clonotype. As it was prepared, the TCRbeta library received unique molecular identifiers. From the PCR reads, TCRdb called clonotypes with MiXCR, one entry per CDR3 protein. Of approximately 400,000 distinct CDR3 sequences in the sample, approximately 11% were seen once. The CDR3 is 14 residues long. Germline-derived CDR1 and CDR2 are SGHDN and FVKESK. V was pared by 8 bases and J by 0 bases, with 10 bases between. The J gene is TRBJ2-2, the V gene TRBV14, with D hard to call. The source of this sequence is a human donor who donated a stem cell graft to a child with acute myeloid leukemia. Sample: PBMCs from the stem cell graft donor, taken from the stem cell graft. CDR3 sequence: CASRVQTNTGELFF. The CDR3 DNA follows: TGTGCCAGCCGGGTCCAAACGAACACCGGGGAGCTGTTTTTT.